Listed here is a single T cell receptor beta chain. Sequenced by immunoSEQ multiplex PCR; TCRdb stores in-frame clones only, minus some. The profile shows roughly 49,000 clones, 95% of them singletons. These data belong to a study of T cell changes during pregnancy in multiple sclerosis. The J segment lost 4 bases and the V segment lost 0 bases, leaving 1 base of the junction unmatched. Germline assignment: CDR1 SGHKS and CDR2 YYEKEE (reference sequence). The CDR3 is made up of 13 amino acids. The sequenced sample was CD8+ T cells from peripheral blood mononuclear cells, obtained in the first trimester of pregnancy. The origin of this receptor is a female donor with multiple sclerosis, enrolled in a pregnancy study. V is TRBV5-5 and J is TRBJ2-7; 7 bases map to TRBD1. CDR3 amino acids: CASSLDRGYEQYF. The CDR3 region has the DNA TGTGCCAGCAGCTTGGACAGGGGTTACGAGCAGTACTTC. Complete variable domain (other parts from reference TRBV5-5 and TRBJ2-7): DAGVTQSPTHLIKTRGQQVTLRCSPISGHKSVSWYQQVLGQGPQFIFQYYEKEERGRGNFPDRFSARQFPNYSSELNVNALLLGDSALYLCASSLDRGYEQYFGPGTRLTVT.